These T cell receptor beta chains were read from a single sample in a study of T-cell memory formation after mild COVID-19. TCRdb used MiXCR to reprocess the 5' RACE reads, holding one entry per CDR3 protein. The table includes about 140,000 distinct CDR3 sequences, 6% to 6.5% detected once. Sequencing was carried out using PBMCs or a T cell subset sorted from them (not recorded which). The receptors stem from an adult woman who had mild COVID-19 (a few samples of this study predate the infection). Cell type and time point are not known. Each CDR3 is given with its conserved first and last residue. The D gene is left open where the match is weak. Clone size is not always given. Where it is, it says once, few, many or a class for expanded clones.

V: TRBV11-1; J: TRBJ2-3; D: .; size: many; DNA: TGTGCCAGCAGCTCCACAGATACGCAGTATTTT; CDR3: CASSSTDTQYF
V: TRBV5-1; J: TRBJ1-4; D: .; size: .; DNA: TGCGCCAGCAGTCGACAGACTAATGAAAAACTGTTTTTT; CDR3: CASSRQTNEKLFF
V: TRBV14; J: TRBJ2-7; D: .; size: few; DNA: TGTGCCAGCAGCCAAGATCTGGGGGTCTCCGAGCAGTACTTC; CDR3: CASSQDLGVSEQYF
V: TRBV20-1; J: TRBJ2-1; D: TRBD1; size: few; DNA: TGCAGTTGTGGACAGGGGGCCTACAATGAGCAGTTCTTC; CDR3: CSCGQGAYNEQFF
V: TRBV7-9; J: TRBJ2-3; D: TRBD1; size: .; DNA: TGTGCCAGCAGCTTAGTCGACAGGGCAGATACGCAGTATTTT; CDR3: CASSLVDRADTQYF
V: TRBV7-6; J: TRBJ2-3; D: TRBD2; size: many; DNA: TGTGCCAGCAGCTTAGCTGGGACTAGCGGGGGTTTGGCGCAGTATTTT; CDR3: CASSLAGTSGGLAQYF
V: TRBV4-2; J: TRBJ2-7; D: .; size: many; DNA: TGTGCCAGCACCCAAAACTGGAGAGGCCCCTACGAGCAGTACTTC; CDR3: CASTQNWRGPYEQYF
V: TRBV14; J: TRBJ2-3; D: .; size: few; DNA: TGTGCCAGCAGCCTTGCACCACAGGGTGGTACGCAGTATTTT; CDR3: CASSLAPQGGTQYF
V: TRBV9; J: TRBJ2-5; D: TRBD2; size: few; DNA: TGTGCCAGCAGCGTAGGGGCTAGCGGAGAGGGAGAGACCCAGTACTTC; CDR3: CASSVGASGEGETQYF
V: TRBV6-5; J: TRBJ1-1; D: .; size: few; DNA: TGTGCCAGCAGTTACTCCGGGGGGCGGAACACTGAAGCTTTCTTT; CDR3: CASSYSGGRNTEAFF
V: TRBV24-1; J: TRBJ2-1; D: .; size: few; DNA: TGTGCCACCAGTGGGGGTCCAAGGGTAAATGAGCAGTTCTTC; CDR3: CATSGGPRVNEQFF
V: TRBV20-1; J: TRBJ1-1; D: .; size: few; DNA: TGCAGTGCGAAAAACAGGAACGGGGACACTGAAGCTTTCTTT; CDR3: CSAKNRNGDTEAFF
V: TRBV15; J: TRBJ2-7; D: TRBD2; size: many; DNA: TGTGCCACCAGCGCGGAGCGGGGGACCTACGAGCAGTACTTC; CDR3: CATSAERGTYEQYF
V: TRBV12-3/TRBV12-4; J: TRBJ2-7; D: TRBD1; size: few; DNA: TGTGCCAGCAGTTCACAAGGGGGCCCCTACGAGCAGTACTTC; CDR3: CASSSQGGPYEQYF
V: TRBV5-4; J: TRBJ2-1; D: .; size: .; DNA: TGTGCCAGCAGCTTGTTTGGAGGACCGTACAATGAGCAGTTCTTC; CDR3: CASSLFGGPYNEQFF
V: TRBV7-2; J: TRBJ2-7; D: TRBD2; size: .; DNA: TGTGCCAGCAGCTTAGACCGGGAGGAGACCTACGAGCAGTACTTC; CDR3: CASSLDREETYEQYF
V: TRBV7-2; J: TRBJ1-1; D: .; size: many; DNA: TGTGCCAGCAGCGAAAACACTGAAGCTTTCTTT; CDR3: CASSENTEAFF
V: TRBV7-3; J: TRBJ1-1; D: .; size: .; DNA: TGTGCCAGCAGCCCCGGGGGACTCACTGAAGCTTTCTTT; CDR3: CASSPGGLTEAFF
V: TRBV21-1; J: TRBJ1-2; D: .; size: many; DNA: TGTGCCAGCAGCCCAGCACCCAAGGTTCAACGAGGAGGCATAAACCCCTATGGCTACACCTTC; CDR3: CASSPAPKVQRGGINPYGYTF
V: TRBV12-3/TRBV12-4; J: TRBJ2-2; D: .; size: .; DNA: TGTGCCAGCACCCGACAACGAAACACCGGGGAGCTGTTTTTT; CDR3: CASTRQRNTGELFF
V: TRBV12-3/TRBV12-4; J: TRBJ2-1; D: .; size: many; DNA: TGTGCCAGCAGTTTAGGAGGGGGGCGGTCCTACAATGAGCAGTTCTTC; CDR3: CASSLGGGRSYNEQFF
V: TRBV7-9; J: TRBJ1-2; D: .; size: .; DNA: TGTGCCAGCAGCTTAGACCCCTCCGGCTACACCTTC; CDR3: CASSLDPSGYTF
V: TRBV12-3/TRBV12-4; J: TRBJ1-1; D: .; size: few; DNA: TGTGCCAGCAGTTTAAGGTCATTAGCAGAAGCTTTCTTT; CDR3: CASSLRSLAEAFF
V: TRBV7-2; J: TRBJ2-1; D: TRBD1; size: few; DNA: TGTGCCAGCAGCTTAGCAGCACAGGGGGCGGTCAACAATGAGCAGTTCTTC; CDR3: CASSLAAQGAVNNEQFF
V: TRBV20-1; J: TRBJ1-5; D: .; size: many; DNA: TGCAGTGGGGCCAGGGCGGGCAATCAGCCCCAGCATTTT; CDR3: CSGARAGNQPQHF
V: TRBV12-3/TRBV12-4; J: TRBJ1-5; D: .; size: many; DNA: TGTGCCAGCAGCACAGGAGGGGGACAGCCCCAGCATTTT; CDR3: CASSTGGGQPQHF
V: TRBV20-1; J: TRBJ2-1; D: .; size: many; DNA: TGCAGTGCTAGAGATGTCTGGACACCTTACAATGAGCAGTTCTTC; CDR3: CSARDVWTPYNEQFF
V: TRBV29-1; J: TRBJ2-5; D: .; size: many; DNA: TGCAGCGTTGAAGTAACGCTAGGAGTCGAGACCCAGTACTTC; CDR3: CSVEVTLGVETQYF
V: TRBV5-1; J: TRBJ2-7; D: TRBD1; size: few; DNA: TGCGCCAGCAGCTTGGCACAGGGGCCCCGCAGCTCCTACGAGCAGTACTTC; CDR3: CASSLAQGPRSSYEQYF
V: TRBV15; J: TRBJ2-7; D: .; size: many; DNA: TGTGCCACCAGCCACCGAGGACTTTCGGGCTACGAGCAGTACTTC; CDR3: CATSHRGLSGYEQYF
V: TRBV6-6; J: TRBJ2-7; D: TRBD2; size: .; DNA: TGTGCCAGCAAGTTTAGCGGGAGGAACGCGGGCGAGCAGTACTTC; CDR3: CASKFSGRNAGEQYF
V: TRBV5-1; J: TRBJ1-2; D: .; size: many; DNA: TGCGCCAGCAGCGCCGGAGATTATGGCTACACCTTC; CDR3: CASSAGDYGYTF
V: TRBV5-5; J: TRBJ2-7; D: .; size: .; DNA: TGTGCCAGCAGCCAGCTATTCTCCTACGAGCAGTACTTC; CDR3: CASSQLFSYEQYF
V: TRBV20-1; J: TRBJ2-3; D: .; size: many; DNA: TGCAGTGCTAGAGATGCAGGGAGGGGGGTGGATACGCAGTATTTT; CDR3: CSARDAGRGVDTQYF
V: TRBV20-1; J: TRBJ2-3; D: .; size: many; DNA: TGCAGTGCTAGAGGTCCTTCAGGGGATACGCAGTATTTT; CDR3: CSARGPSGDTQYF
V: TRBV7-2; J: TRBJ2-3; D: TRBD2; size: many; DNA: TGTGCCAGCAGCTGGGGGACTAGCGGGAGGGCCTACCGTAGGGATACGCAGTATTTT; CDR3: CASSWGTSGRAYRRDTQYF
V: TRBV7-9; J: TRBJ2-6; D: TRBD1; size: .; DNA: TGTGCCAGCAGCTCGGACAGGGGGCCTACTGGGGCCAACGTCCTGACTTTC; CDR3: CASSSDRGPTGANVLTF
V: TRBV12-3/TRBV12-4; J: TRBJ2-1; D: .; size: few; DNA: TGTGCCAGCAGCAAGGACAGATACAATGAGCAGTTCTTC; CDR3: CASSKDRYNEQFF
V: TRBV19; J: TRBJ1-5; D: .; size: .; DNA: TGTGCCAGTAGTATTGAGTCGGGGAATCAGCCCCAGCATTTT; CDR3: CASSIESGNQPQHF
V: TRBV20-1; J: TRBJ1-1; D: .; size: .; DNA: TGCAGTGCTCCGTGGGGGAATCTGAACACTGAAGCTTTCTTT; CDR3: CSAPWGNLNTEAFF
V: TRBV7-7; J: TRBJ2-1; D: .; size: many; DNA: TGTGCTAGCAGCTTAGAAGCCCTTAGCCCCACTACGGAGCAGTTCTTC; CDR3: CASSLEALSPTTEQFF
V: TRBV9; J: TRBJ2-1; D: .; size: .; DNA: TGTGCCAGCAGCTCCCAAAGAAGCCGGACCGCCGTTGGCAATGAGCAGTTCTTC; CDR3: CASSSQRSRTAVGNEQFF
V: TRBV19; J: TRBJ2-6; D: .; size: .; DNA: TGTGCCAGTACGGGCCTGGGGGAGGCTGGGGCCAACGTCCTGACTTTC; CDR3: CASTGLGEAGANVLTF